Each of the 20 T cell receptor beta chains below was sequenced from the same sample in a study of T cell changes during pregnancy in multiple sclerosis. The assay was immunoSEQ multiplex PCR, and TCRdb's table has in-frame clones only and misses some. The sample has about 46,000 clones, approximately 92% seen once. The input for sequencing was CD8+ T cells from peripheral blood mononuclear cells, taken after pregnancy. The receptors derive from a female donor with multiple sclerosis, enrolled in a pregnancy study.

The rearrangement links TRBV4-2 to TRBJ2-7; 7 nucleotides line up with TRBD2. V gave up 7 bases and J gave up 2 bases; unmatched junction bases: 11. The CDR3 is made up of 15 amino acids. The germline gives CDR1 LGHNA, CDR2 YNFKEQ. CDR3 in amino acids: CASTYGASGTYEQYF. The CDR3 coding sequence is TGTGCCAGCACATACGGGGCTAGCGGAACCTACGAGCAGTACTTC.

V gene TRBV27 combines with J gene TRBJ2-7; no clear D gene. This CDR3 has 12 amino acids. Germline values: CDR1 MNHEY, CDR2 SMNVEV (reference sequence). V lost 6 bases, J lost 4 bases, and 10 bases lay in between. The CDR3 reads CASRAPGYEQYF. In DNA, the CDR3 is TGTGCCAGCAGGGCCCCAGGTTACGAGCAGTACTTC.

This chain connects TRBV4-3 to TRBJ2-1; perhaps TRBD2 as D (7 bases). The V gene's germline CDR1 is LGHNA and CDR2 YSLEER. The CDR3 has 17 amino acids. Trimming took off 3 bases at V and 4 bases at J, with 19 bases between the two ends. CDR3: CASSQESGGGPYNEQFF. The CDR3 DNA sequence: TGCGCCAGCAGCCAGGAGAGTGGGGGGGGCCCGTACAATGAGCAGTTCTTC.

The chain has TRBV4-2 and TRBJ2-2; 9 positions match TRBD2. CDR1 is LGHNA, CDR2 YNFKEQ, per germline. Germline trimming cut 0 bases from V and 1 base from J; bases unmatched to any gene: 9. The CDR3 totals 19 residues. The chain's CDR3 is CASSQDLSAGGLNTGELFF. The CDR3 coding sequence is TGTGCCAGCAGCCAAGATCTATCAGCGGGGGGTTTGAACACCGGGGAGCTGTTTTTT.

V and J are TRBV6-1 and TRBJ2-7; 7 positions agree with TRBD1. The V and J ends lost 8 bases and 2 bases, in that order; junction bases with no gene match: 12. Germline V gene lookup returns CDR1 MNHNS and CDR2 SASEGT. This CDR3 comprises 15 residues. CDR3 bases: TGTGCCAGCGATAGACAGGGATTCCCCACCTACGAGCAGTACTTC. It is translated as CASDRQGFPTYEQYF.

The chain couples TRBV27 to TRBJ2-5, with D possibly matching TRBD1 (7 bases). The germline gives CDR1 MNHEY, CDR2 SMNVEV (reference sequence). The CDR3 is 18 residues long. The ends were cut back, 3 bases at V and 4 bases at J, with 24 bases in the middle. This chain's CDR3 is CASSLVGYGGGWGETQYF. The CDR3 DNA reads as TGTGCCAGCAGTTTGGTGGGTTACGGAGGGGGCTGGGGAGAGACCCAGTACTTC.

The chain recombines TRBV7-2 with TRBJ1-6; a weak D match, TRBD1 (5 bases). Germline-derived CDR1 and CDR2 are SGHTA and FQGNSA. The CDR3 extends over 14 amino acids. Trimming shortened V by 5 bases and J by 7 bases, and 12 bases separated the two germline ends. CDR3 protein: CASSPGTANSPLHF. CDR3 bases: TGTGCCAGCAGCCCCGGGACTGCAAATTCACCCCTCCACTTT.

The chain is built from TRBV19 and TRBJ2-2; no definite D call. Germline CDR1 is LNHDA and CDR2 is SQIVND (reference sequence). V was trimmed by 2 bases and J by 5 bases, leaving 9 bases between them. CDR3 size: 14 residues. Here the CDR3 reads CASSISEITGELFF. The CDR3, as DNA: TGTGCCAGTAGTATATCGGAGATTACCGGGGAGCTGTTTTTT.

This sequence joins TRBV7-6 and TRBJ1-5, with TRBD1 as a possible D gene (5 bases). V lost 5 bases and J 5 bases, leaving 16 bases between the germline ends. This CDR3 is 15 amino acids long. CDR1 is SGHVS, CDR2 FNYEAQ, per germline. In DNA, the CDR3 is TGTGCCAGCAGCCATCGGTTGGGCAGGGATCAGCCCCAGCATTTT. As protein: CASSHRLGRDQPQHF.

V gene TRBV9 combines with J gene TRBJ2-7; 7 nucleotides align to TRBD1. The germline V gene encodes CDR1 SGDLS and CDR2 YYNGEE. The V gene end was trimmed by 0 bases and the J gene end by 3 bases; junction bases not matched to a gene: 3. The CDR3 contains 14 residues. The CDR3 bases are TGTGCCAGCAGCGTAGGGTGGGACAGCTACGAGCAGTACTTC. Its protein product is CASSVGWDSYEQYF. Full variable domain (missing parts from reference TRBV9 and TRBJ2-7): DSGVTQTPKHLITATGQRVTLRCSPRSGDLSVYWYQQSLDQGLQFLIQYYNGEERAKGNILERFSAQQFPDLHSELNLSSLELGDSALYFCASSVGWDSYEQYFGPGTRLTVT.

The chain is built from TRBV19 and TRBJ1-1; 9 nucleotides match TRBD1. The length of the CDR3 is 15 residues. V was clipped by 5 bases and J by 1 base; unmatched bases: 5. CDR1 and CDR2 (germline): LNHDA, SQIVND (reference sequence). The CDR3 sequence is CASSRPTGGNTEAFF. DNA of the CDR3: TGTGCCAGTAGTCGCCCGACAGGGGGGAACACTGAAGCTTTCTTT.

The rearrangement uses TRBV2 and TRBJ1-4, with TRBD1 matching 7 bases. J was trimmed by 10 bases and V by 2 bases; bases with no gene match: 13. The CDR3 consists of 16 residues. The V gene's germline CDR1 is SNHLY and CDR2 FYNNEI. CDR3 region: CASSERGTALFGKLFF. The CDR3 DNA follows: TGTGCCAGCAGTGAACGTGGGACAGCTTTATTTGGAAAACTGTTTTTT.

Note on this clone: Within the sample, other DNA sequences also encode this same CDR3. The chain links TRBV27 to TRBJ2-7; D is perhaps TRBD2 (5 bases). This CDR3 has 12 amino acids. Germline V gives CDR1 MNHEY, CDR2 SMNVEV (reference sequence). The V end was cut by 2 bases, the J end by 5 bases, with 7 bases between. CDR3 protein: CASSLTGNEQYF. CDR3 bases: TGTGCCAGCAGTTTAACGGGGAACGAGCAGTACTTC.

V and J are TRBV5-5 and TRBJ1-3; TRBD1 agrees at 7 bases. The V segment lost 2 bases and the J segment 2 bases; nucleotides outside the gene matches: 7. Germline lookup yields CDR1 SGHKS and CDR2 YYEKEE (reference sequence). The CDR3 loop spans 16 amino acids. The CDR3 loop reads CASSFTGVGAGNTIYF. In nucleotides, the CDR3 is TGTGCCAGCAGCTTTACAGGGGTTGGGGCTGGAAACACCATATATTTT.

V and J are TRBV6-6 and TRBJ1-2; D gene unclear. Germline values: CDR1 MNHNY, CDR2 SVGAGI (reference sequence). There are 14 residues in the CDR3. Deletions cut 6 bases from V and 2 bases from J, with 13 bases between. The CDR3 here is CASSLRLINYGYTF. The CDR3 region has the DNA TGTGCCAGCAGCCTCAGGCTAATCAACTATGGCTACACCTTC.

The CDR3 region has the DNA TGTGCCAGCAGTCCCTCGGGCGGGAGATCCTACGAGCAGTACTTC. Translating it yields CASSPSGGRSYEQYF. The chain has TRBV27 and TRBJ2-7; 7 bases align to TRBD2. This CDR3 contains 15 residues. J was trimmed by 1 base and V by 5 bases; bases with no gene match: 8. CDR1 and CDR2 (germline): MNHEY, SMNVEV (reference sequence).

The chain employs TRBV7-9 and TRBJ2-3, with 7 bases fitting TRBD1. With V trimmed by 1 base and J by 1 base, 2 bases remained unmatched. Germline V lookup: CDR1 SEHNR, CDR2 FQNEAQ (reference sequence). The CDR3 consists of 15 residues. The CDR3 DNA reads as TGTGCCAGCAGCTTAGGACAGGGCGGCACAGATACGCAGTATTTT. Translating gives CASSLGQGGTDTQYF.

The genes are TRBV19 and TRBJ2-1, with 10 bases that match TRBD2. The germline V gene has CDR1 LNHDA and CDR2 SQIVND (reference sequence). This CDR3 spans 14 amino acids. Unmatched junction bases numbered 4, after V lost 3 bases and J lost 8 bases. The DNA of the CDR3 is TGTGCCAGTAGTATTGTACTAGCGGGATATGAGCAGTTCTTC. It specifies CASSIVLAGYEQFF.

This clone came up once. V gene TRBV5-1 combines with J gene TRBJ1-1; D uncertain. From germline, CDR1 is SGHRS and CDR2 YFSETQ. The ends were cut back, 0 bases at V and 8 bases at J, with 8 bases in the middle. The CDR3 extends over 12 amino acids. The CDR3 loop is CASSLVRGEAFF. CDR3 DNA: TGCGCCAGCAGCTTGGTCCGCGGAGAAGCTTTCTTT.

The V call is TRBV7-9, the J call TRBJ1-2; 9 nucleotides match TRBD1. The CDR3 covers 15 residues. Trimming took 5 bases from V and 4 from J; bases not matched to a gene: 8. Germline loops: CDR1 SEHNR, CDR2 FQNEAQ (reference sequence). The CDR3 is CASSPTGGDVYGYTF. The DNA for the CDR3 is TGTGCCAGCAGCCCGACAGGGGGGGATGTCTATGGCTACACCTTC.